Shown below are 22 T cell receptor beta chains from a single sample sequenced in a study of blood T cell repertoires in COVID-19. The method was immunoSEQ multiplex PCR; TCRdb's version includes in-frame clones alone and lacks a portion of them. The table lists more than 95,000 clones, roughly 76% of them singletons, with 8% to 9.5% in the top ten. Material for sequencing was peripheral blood. These receptors were collected from a woman between 65 and 79 years old with acute or convalescent COVID-19.

The chain carries TRBV5-6 and TRBJ2-7; D ambiguous. Trimming stripped 1 base from V and 4 bases from J, with 9 bases between. The germline gives CDR1 SGHDT, CDR2 YYEEEE. The CDR3 totals 13 residues. The CDR3 loop reads CASSLNSLYEQYF. The CDR3 region has the DNA TGTGCCAGCAGCTTGAATAGCCTTTACGAGCAGTACTTC.

The J gene is TRBJ2-3, the V gene TRBV2, with 8 bases matching TRBD1. Germline V gene data show CDR1 as SNHLY and CDR2 as FYNNEI. This CDR3 contains 15 residues. Germline trimming cut 4 bases from V and 1 base from J; bases unmatched to any gene: 4. The CDR3 sequence: CASSVQGEGTDTQYF. CDR3 DNA sequence: TGTGCCAGCAGTGTACAGGGGGAGGGCACAGATACGCAGTATTTT. Looking up the rest from reference TRBV2 and TRBJ2-3 gives the full variable domain: EPEVTQTPSHQVTQMGQEVILRCVPISNHLYFYWYRQILGQKVEFLVSFYNNEISEKSEIFDDQFSVERPDGSNFTLKIRSTKLEDSAMYFCASSVQGEGTDTQYFGPGTRLTVL.

This chain connects TRBV7-9 to TRBJ1-2; TRBD1 matches 7 bases. J was trimmed by 6 bases and V by 3 bases; bases with no gene match: 10. This CDR3 comprises 15 residues. Germline V CDR1 and CDR2: SEHNR, FQNEAQ (reference sequence). The CDR3 loop reads CASSFWGQKAHGYTF. Here the CDR3 DNA reads TGTGCCAGCAGCTTCTGGGGACAGAAGGCTCATGGCTACACCTTC. The full variable domain, rest sourced from reference TRBV7-9 and TRBJ1-2, is DTGVSQNPRHKITKRGQNVTFRCDPISEHNRLYWYRQTLGQGPEFLTYFQNEAQLEKSRLLSDRFSAERPKGSFSTLEIQRTEQGDSAMYLCASSFWGQKAHGYTFGSGTRLTVV.

This clone has a single count. The chain uses TRBV7-9 and TRBJ1-3; tentatively, D is TRBD1 (5 bases). The ends were cut back, 5 bases at V and 1 base at J, with 12 bases in the middle. CDR1 is SEHNR and CDR2 is FQNEAQ in the germline V gene (reference sequence). The CDR3 covers 15 residues. This chain's CDR3 is CASSDSFISGNTIYF. CDR3 coding DNA: TGTGCCAGCAGCGACAGTTTCATTTCTGGAAACACCATATATTTT.

The chain carries TRBV3-1 (or the pseudogene TRBV3-2) and TRBJ2-3; 10 bases agree with TRBD2. The CDR3 extends over 17 amino acids. Per the germline V gene, CDR1 is LGHDT and CDR2 is YNNKEL (reference sequence). V was clipped by 0 bases and J by 2 bases; unmatched bases: 5. CDR3 residues: CASSQDSGGPITDTQYF. The CDR3, as DNA: TGTGCCAGCAGCCAAGATAGCGGGGGGCCTATCACAGATACGCAGTATTTT.

This chain uses TRBV11-2 with TRBJ1-2; 9 nucleotides align to TRBD1. The germline gives CDR1 SGHAT, CDR2 FQNNGV. The ends lost 3 bases at V and 7 bases at J; junction bases unmatched: 3. The CDR3 length is 13 residues. For the CDR3, the DNA is TGTGCCAGCAGCTTGGGGGACAGGGCTGGCTACACCTTC. Amino acid sequence: CASSLGDRAGYTF.

The chain links TRBV28 to TRBJ1-2; 7 positions match TRBD1. Germline CDR1 and CDR2: MDHEN and SYDVKM. The V and J ends lost 4 bases and 5 bases, in that order; junction bases with no gene match: 1. CDR3 size: 12 residues. The DNA for the CDR3 is TGTGCCAGCAGTTCACAGGGGTATGGCTACACCTTC. Protein product: CASSSQGYGYTF.

The chain recombines TRBV4-2 with TRBJ2-3; D is uncertain. The CDR3 sequence is 12 residues long. V was cut by 1 base and J by 5 bases, with 4 bases left in between. Germline-derived CDR1 and CDR2 are LGHNA and YNFKEQ. The CDR3 coding sequence is TGTGCCAGCAGCCAAGGCGGAGATACGCAGTATTTT. It is translated as CASSQGGDTQYF.

V usage is TRBV19 and J usage is TRBJ1-1, with D unresolved. Germline V CDR1 and CDR2: LNHDA, SQIVND (reference sequence). The length of the CDR3 is 13 residues. The ends were cut back, 8 bases at V and 3 bases at J, with 13 bases in the middle. This CDR3 reads CASEKWGDTEAFF. The DNA for the CDR3 is TGTGCCAGTGAAAAGTGGGGAGACACTGAAGCTTTCTTT.

The V call is TRBV13, the J call TRBJ2-1; 10 bases align to TRBD2. This CDR3 spans 17 amino acids. J was trimmed by 4 bases and V by 5 bases; bases with no gene match: 11. Germline loops: CDR1 PRHDT, CDR2 FYEKMQ (reference sequence). The CDR3 nucleotides read TGTGCCAGCAGCCTCCGCGCTAGCGGGAGTTCTTACAATGAGCAGTTCTTC. Translated: CASSLRASGSSYNEQFF.

The chain couples TRBV21-1 to TRBJ1-3; no check of the table's D call, TRBD1, against the DNA was made. TRBV21-1 is shown as a pseudogene. The CDR3 length is 16 residues. The CDR3 DNA follows: TGTGCCAGCAGCCTCGGGACAGGGACTAAAGAGAACACCATATATTTT. This gives the protein CASSLGTGTKENTIYF.

This sequence joins TRBV7-8 and TRBJ2-7, with 11 bases identical to TRBD2. Germline lookup yields CDR1 SGHVS and CDR2 FQNEAQ. The CDR3 has 15 residues. Germline trimming cut 1 base from V and 2 bases from J; bases unmatched to any gene: 1. The CDR3 region is CASSLVSGGAYEQYF. The CDR3 DNA reads TGTGCCAGCAGCTTAGTTAGCGGGGGGGCCTACGAGCAGTACTTC.

J is TRBJ2-5 and V is TRBV19; TRBD2 matches 9 bases. This CDR3 has 15 residues. V dropped 5 bases and J dropped 7; count of bases not matched to a gene: 11. Germline values: CDR1 LNHDA, CDR2 SQIVND (reference sequence). Here the CDR3 reads CASSGGGRGARTQYF. CDR3 nucleotide sequence: TGTGCCAGTAGTGGTGGCGGGAGGGGGGCCCGGACCCAGTACTTC.

J is TRBJ1-1 and V is TRBV10-3, with 7 nucleotides matching TRBD1. There are 12 residues in the CDR3. The junction had 2 bases not matched to a gene; V was cut back by 6 bases and J by 4 bases. Germline values: CDR1 ENHRY, CDR2 SYGVKD. The CDR3 nucleotides read TGTGCCATCAGCCAGGGGGGCACTGAAGCTTTCTTT. This gives the protein CAISQGGTEAFF.

This chain's CDR3 is CASRDRFTDTQYF. The CDR3 DNA follows: TGTGCCAGCAGGGACAGATTCACAGATACGCAGTATTTT. V gene TRBV6-5 combines with J gene TRBJ2-3; a weak D match, TRBD1 (6 bases). Germline-derived CDR1 and CDR2 are MNHEY and SVGAGI. There are 13 residues in the CDR3. The V end lost 6 bases, the J end lost 2 bases, and 9 bases lay between the germline ends.

This clone has more than one count but fewer than ten. The chain carries TRBV11-2 and TRBJ1-5; 7 bases match TRBD1. The germline gives CDR1 SGHAT, CDR2 FQNNGV. The length of the CDR3 is 15 residues. Trimming cost V 5 bases and J 6 bases; bases outside gene matches: 10. Here the CDR3 reads CASSLNPGGRQPQHF. In DNA, the CDR3 is TGTGCCAGCAGCCTAAACCCAGGGGGTCGTCAGCCCCAGCATTTT. Drawing the rest from reference TRBV11-2 and TRBJ1-5, the complete variable domain is EAGVAQSPRYKIIEKRQSVAFWCNPISGHATLYWYQQILGQGPKLLIQFQNNGVVDDSQLPKDRFSAERLKGVDSTLKIQPAKLEDSAVYLCASSLNPGGRQPQHFGDGTRLSIL.

V and J are TRBV30 and TRBJ1-2; 8 nucleotides align to TRBD1. The CDR3 covers 14 residues. The J segment lost 7 bases and the V segment lost 0 bases, leaving 7 bases of the junction unmatched. Germline-derived CDR1 and CDR2 are GTSNPN and SVGIG (reference sequence). The CDR3: CAWSVVTGVVGYTF. DNA of the CDR3: TGTGCCTGGAGTGTAGTGACAGGGGTCGTTGGCTACACCTTC.

This chain joins TRBV5-6 and TRBJ1-2, with D possibly matching TRBD1 (6 bases). The CDR3 sequence is 15 residues long. CDR1 and CDR2 from the germline V gene are SGHDT and YYEEEE. Trimming stripped 4 bases from V and 4 bases from J, with 17 bases between. CDR3 amino acids: CASSQAGGSSYGYTF. The CDR3 coding sequence is TGTGCCAGCAGCCAGGCGGGGGGCTCCAGCTATGGCTACACCTTC.

A few counts support this clone. The chain uses TRBV6-5 and TRBJ2-1; tentatively, D is TRBD1 (5 bases). This CDR3 is built from 13 residues. V was clipped by 4 bases and J by 6 bases, with 10 bases between them. From germline, CDR1 is MNHEY and CDR2 SVGAGI. The CDR3 here is CASSWGPFNEQFF. In DNA form, the CDR3 reads TGTGCCAGCAGTTGGGGCCCCTTCAATGAGCAGTTCTTC.

This clone was detected once. This chain links TRBV19 with TRBJ2-7, with D possibly matching TRBD2 (6 bases). V was trimmed by 5 bases and J by 3 bases, leaving 14 bases between them. The CDR3 is made up of 14 amino acids. From germline, CDR1 is LNHDA and CDR2 SQIVND (reference sequence). CDR3 in DNA: TGTGCCAGTAGTCCGACTAGTACAAGCTACGAGCAGTACTTC. Protein: CASSPTSTSYEQYF. The variable domain in full, completed from reference TRBV19 and TRBJ2-7, reads DGGITQSPKYLFRKEGQNVTLSCEQNLNHDAMYWYRQDPGQGLRLIYYSQIVNDFQKGDIAEGYSVSREKKESFPLTVTSAQKNPTAFYLCASSPTSTSYEQYFGPGTRLTVT.

This chain connects TRBV18 to TRBJ1-2; D may be TRBD1 (5 bases). The CDR3 has 14 amino acids. Germline V gives CDR1 KGHSH, CDR2 LQKENI. Trimming cost V 3 bases and J 6 bases, with 14 bases left between them. CDR3 region: CASSPPGQADGYTF. The CDR3, as DNA: TGTGCCAGCTCACCCCCCGGACAAGCAGATGGCTACACCTTC. The variable domain in full, with the rest retrieved from reference TRBV18 and TRBJ1-2, is NAGVMQNPRHLVRRRGQEARLRCSPMKGHSHVYWYRQLPEEGLKFMVYLQKENIIDESGMPKERFSAEFPKEGPSILRIQQVVRGDSAAYFCASSPPGQADGYTFGSGTRLTVV.

V usage is TRBV7-2 and J usage is TRBJ2-2; TRBD2 aligns across 12 bases. Germline V gene data show CDR1 as SGHTA and CDR2 as FQGNSA. The CDR3 has 18 amino acids. J was trimmed by 3 bases and V by 2 bases; bases with no gene match: 7. CDR3 DNA sequence: TGTGCCAGCAGCTTACTAGCGGGGGGGTTGGCGGACACCGGGGAGCTGTTTTTT. It yields the protein CASSLLAGGLADTGELFF.